The clone carrying this T cell receptor (beta chain) was counted many times. Its antigen is as yet unknown. The data originate from a study of Graves' ophthalmopathy and Graves' hyperthyroidism. Amplification of TCR beta CDR3 regions used RNA transcripts. The first round was an RT-PCR with HTBI primers, and the second round was a multiplex PCR. TCRdb reprocessed the multiplex PCR reads via MiXCR and lists one record per CDR3 protein. The profile shows about 620,000 distinct CDR3 sequences, around a fifth of them singletons. New diagnoses, under 2 months' duration, and ages 18 to 65 characterized the hyperthyroidism patients. Researchers turned away patients with other autoimmune diseases, uncontrolled infections, pregnancy or lactation. Study outcomes and limitations: Distinction of ophthalmopathy from stable hyperthyroidism by a 13-signature model reached approximately 89% sensitivity and 70% to 83% specificity.

Per germline, CDR1 MNHEY and CDR2 SVGAGI. The CDR3 runs to 12 residues. V was shortened by 10 bases and J by 4 bases, with 13 bases between the two germline ends. The sample was peripheral blood. This rearrangement joins TRBV6-5 to TRBJ1-1; D might be TRBD1 (5 bases). This TCR derives from a woman between 18 and 29 years old with stable Graves' hyperthyroidism. Some clones in this sample may be carry-over from other donors' samples. The CDR3 DNA reads TGTGCCACCAACTTTGGGGCCACTGAAGCTTTCTTT. This encodes CATNFGATEAFF.